Here is one TCR beta chain with its context. As processed by the authors: Reference gene primer amplification gave nucleated cell count estimates. The method was immunoSEQ multiplex PCR; TCRdb's version includes in-frame clones alone and lacks a portion of them. V and J calls and clone size are as listed in that table; D and trimming were resolved from the DNA. The table records 35,000 to 45,000 clones, about 82% of them present only once. This entry belongs to a study of blood T cell repertoires in COVID-19. In germline, CDR1 is SGDLS, CDR2 YYNGEE. V dropped 5 bases and J dropped 3 bases, with 15 bases sitting between them. The CDR3 runs 14 residues.

The sequencing sample was made of peripheral blood. The chain has TRBV9 and TRBJ2-7; the D gene is possibly TRBD1 (6 bases). This sequence originates from a man over 45 with active COVID-19. The CDR3 DNA reads as TGTGCCAGCAGTTTAGGCCAACAGGGCTACGAGCAGTACTTC. The encoded protein is CASSLGQQGYEQYF.